A single sample is the source of the 15 T cell receptor beta chains below, sequenced in a study of T cell responses to AZD1222 COVID-19 vaccine. TCRdb keeps only in-frame clones here, not all; method: immunoSEQ multiplex PCR. The sample holds over 100,000 clones, around nine tenths seen once. This specimen consisted of peripheral blood, obtained on day 0 of AZD1222 vaccination. Every receptor here comes from an adult in good health.

The chain joins TRBV10-2 to TRBJ2-3; D possibly corresponds to TRBD2 (5 bases). V lost 7 bases to trimming and J lost 3 bases, with 11 bases between them. The CDR3 spans 13 residues. Germline CDR1 and CDR2: WSHSY and SAAADI. This chain's CDR3 is CASIGVGTDTQYF. The CDR3 nucleotides read TGCGCCAGCATCGGGGTGGGGACAGATACGCAGTATTTT.

The J gene is TRBJ2-7, the V gene TRBV13; D assignment may be TRBD1 or TRBD2 (5 bases each). The CDR3 has 15 residues. Trimming removed 0 bases from V and 7 bases from J, with 16 bases in between. CDR1 is PRHDT, CDR2 FYEKMQ, per germline (reference sequence). The CDR3 loop reads CASSLGGWGPGEQYF. The CDR3 coding sequence is TGTGCCAGCAGCTTAGGAGGATGGGGACCCGGGGAGCAGTACTTC.

The chain joins TRBV24-1 to TRBJ1-2; TRBD1 agrees at 10 bases. The germline V gene encodes CDR1 KGHDR and CDR2 SFDVKD. With 4 bases clipped from V and 7 bases from J, the junction kept 14 bases outside the gene matches. This CDR3 has 17 residues. Written as DNA, the CDR3 is TGTGCCACCAGTGAGTCCCCGGGACAGGGGAAGGAAGGTGGCTACACCTTC. Translating it yields CATSESPGQGKEGGYTF.

The chain uses TRBV29-1 and TRBJ2-1; 7 nucleotides line up with TRBD2. The CDR3 totals 13 residues. The ends lost 2 bases at V and 8 bases at J; junction bases unmatched: 6. Germline CDR1 and CDR2: SQVTM and ANQGSEA. The CDR3 spells CSVERTSVYEQFF. CDR3 sequence (DNA): TGCAGCGTTGAACGGACTAGTGTCTATGAGCAGTTCTTC.

The chain has TRBV30 and TRBJ1-6; weak D call: TRBD1 (5 bases). V lost 1 base and J lost 11, with 12 bases in between. The V gene's germline CDR1 is GTSNPN and CDR2 SVGIG (reference sequence). This CDR3 has 13 residues. The CDR3 coding sequence is TGTGCCTGGAGTGGCACGGGGGGGGCACCCCTCCACTTT. Translating gives CAWSGTGGAPLHF.

The genes are TRBV7-8 and TRBJ1-5; possible D gene TRBD1, 6 bases. Between the trimmed V and J ends, which lost 2 bases and 1 base, there was a span of 21 bases. CDR1 and CDR2 from the germline V gene are SGHVS and FQNEAQ. The CDR3 extends over 19 amino acids. DNA for the CDR3: TGTGCCAGCAGCTTACGGGGGGGCTCAGAGGTTTCCAGCAATCAGCCCCAGCATTTT. It encodes CASSLRGGSEVSSNQPQHF.

This chain connects TRBV4-2 to TRBJ2-1, with 8 positions matching TRBD2. The CDR3 is made up of 14 amino acids. From germline, CDR1 is LGHNA and CDR2 YNFKEQ. V shed 0 bases and J 9 bases; nucleotides not matched to a gene: 4. The CDR3 here is CASSQEGLVGEQFF. Written as DNA, the CDR3 is TGTGCCAGCAGCCAAGAGGGACTAGTTGGTGAGCAGTTCTTC.

The V gene is TRBV3-1 (or the pseudogene TRBV3-2), the J gene TRBJ1-1; D perhaps matches TRBD1 (5 bases). The germline CDR1 and CDR2 sequences are LGHDT and YNNKEL (reference sequence). The V gene lost 1 base and the J gene lost 11 bases, with 14 bases spanning the gap. The CDR3 spans 13 residues. The CDR3 is CASSQGSGTGAFF. The CDR3, as DNA: TGTGCCAGCAGCCAAGGGTCCGGGACCGGGGCTTTCTTT.

V gene TRBV18 combines with J gene TRBJ1-1, with D hard to call. Germline CDR1 is KGHSH and CDR2 is LQKENI. The CDR3 spans 13 residues. Trimming stripped 6 bases from V and 0 bases from J, with 8 bases between. The CDR3 is CASSAAVNTEAFF. CDR3 nucleotide sequence: TGTGCCAGCTCGGCCGCGGTGAACACTGAAGCTTTCTTT.

This rearrangement joins TRBV30 to TRBJ1-4; D possibly corresponds to TRBD1 (6 bases). V was clipped by 3 bases and J by 10 bases, with 9 bases between them. Looked up from germline, CDR1 is GTSNPN and CDR2 is SVGIG (reference sequence). The CDR3 has 11 residues. CDR3 bases: TGTGCCTGGAGCATACAGGGAAAACTGTTTTTT. Its translation is CAWSIQGKLFF.

The J gene is TRBJ2-7, the V gene TRBV4-2, with D possibly TRBD2 on 7 matching bases. V lost 0 bases, J lost 3 bases, and 18 bases lay in between. The V gene's germline CDR1 is LGHNA and CDR2 YNFKEQ. The CDR3 runs to 17 residues. This chain's CDR3 is CASSQEGGRGLIYEQYF. The DNA for the CDR3 is TGTGCCAGCAGCCAAGAAGGGGGGAGGGGACTCATCTACGAGCAGTACTTC.

The chain links TRBV4-1 to TRBJ2-1; D is perhaps TRBD1 (5 bases). There are 15 residues in the CDR3. The ends were cut back, 1 base at V and 10 bases at J, with 17 bases in the middle. Germline V gives CDR1 MGHRA, CDR2 YSYEKL. Written as DNA, the CDR3 is TGCGCCAGCAGCCAAGGGGTGAGAAGGGGCGAAGAGCAGTTCTTC. Translation gives CASSQGVRRGEEQFF.

The V call is TRBV10-3, the J call TRBJ2-7; D might be TRBD1 or TRBD2, each matching 5 bases. Germline CDR1 and CDR2: ENHRY and SYGVKD. The CDR3 extends over 13 amino acids. V lost 2 bases to trimming and J lost 4 bases, with 9 bases between them. The CDR3: CAISEGTLYEQYF. CDR3 DNA sequence: TGTGCCATCAGTGAGGGGACCCTTTACGAGCAGTACTTC.

This clone was detected only a few times. V is TRBV7-9 and J is TRBJ2-3; D might be TRBD1 or TRBD2, each matching 5 bases. Trimming removed 3 bases at V and 2 bases at J, with 9 bases between. CDR1 is SEHNR, CDR2 FQNEAQ, per germline (reference sequence). The CDR3 covers 14 residues. The CDR3 DNA sequence: TGTGCCAGCAGCTTTATGGGGGACACAGATACGCAGTATTTT. Translation gives CASSFMGDTDTQYF.

A single count supports this clone. The chain couples TRBV9 to TRBJ2-2, with 8 nucleotides matching TRBD1. The CDR3 has 17 residues. V was clipped by 4 bases and J by 0 bases; unmatched bases: 8. CDR1 is SGDLS, CDR2 YYNGEE, per germline. The CDR3 DNA reads as TGTGCCAGCAGCCCAGGGGACAGGAGCGCGAACACCGGGGAGCTGTTTTTT. Its protein product is CASSPGDRSANTGELFF.